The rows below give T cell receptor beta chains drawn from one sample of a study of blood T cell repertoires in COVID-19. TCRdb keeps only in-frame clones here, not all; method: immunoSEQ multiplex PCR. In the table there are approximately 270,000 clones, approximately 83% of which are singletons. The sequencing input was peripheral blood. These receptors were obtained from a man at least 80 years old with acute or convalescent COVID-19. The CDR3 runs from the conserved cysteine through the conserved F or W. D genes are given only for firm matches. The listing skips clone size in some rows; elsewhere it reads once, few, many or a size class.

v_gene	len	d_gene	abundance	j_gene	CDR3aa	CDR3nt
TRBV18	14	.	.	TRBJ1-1	CASSPDALSTEAFF	TGTGCCAGCTCACCCGATGCGTTAAGCACTGAAGCTTTCTTT
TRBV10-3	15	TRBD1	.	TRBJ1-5	CAIFRQGPVGKPQHF	TGTGCCATCTTTAGACAGGGTCCTGTCGGGAAGCCCCAGCATTTT
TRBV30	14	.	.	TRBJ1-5	CAWSVGPGNQPQHF	TGTGCCTGGAGTGTGGGCCCGGGCAATCAGCCCCAGCATTTT
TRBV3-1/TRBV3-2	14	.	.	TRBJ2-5	CASSNGLRTETQYF	TGTGCCAGCAGCAACGGACTCCGGACGGAGACCCAGTACTTC
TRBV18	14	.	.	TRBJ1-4	CASSAPGHSEKLFF	TGTGCCAGCTCCGCTCCGGGACACTCTGAAAAACTGTTTTTT
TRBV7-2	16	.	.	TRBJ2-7	CASSLAGTPAPYEQYF	TGTGCCAGCAGCTTAGCGGGGACTCCTGCTCCATACGAGCAGTACTTC
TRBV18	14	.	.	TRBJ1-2	CASSPPYGVYGYTF	TGTGCCAGCTCCCCCCCTTACGGGGTCTATGGCTACACCTTC
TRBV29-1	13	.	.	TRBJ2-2	CSVGGSGTGELFF	TGCAGCGTTGGGGGTAGCGGCACCGGGGAGCTGTTTTTT
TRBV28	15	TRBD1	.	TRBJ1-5	CASSLWTGGNQPQHF	TGTGCCAGCAGTTTATGGACAGGGGGAAATCAGCCCCAGCATTTT
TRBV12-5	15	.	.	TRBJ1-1	CASGLAGTLNTEAFF	TGTGCTAGTGGCCTCGCCGGGACATTGAACACTGAAGCTTTCTTT
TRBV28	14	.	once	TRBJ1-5	CASSLLQGNQPQHF	TGTGCCAGCAGTTTATTACAGGGCAATCAGCCCCAGCATTTT
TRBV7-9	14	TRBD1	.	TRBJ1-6	CASSLSGQNSPLHF	TGTGCCAGCAGCTTATCGGGACAGAATTCACCCCTCCACTTT
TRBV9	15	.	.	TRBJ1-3	CASSVVAVAGNTIYF	TGTGCCAGCAGCGTAGTAGCAGTTGCCGGAAACACCATATATTTT
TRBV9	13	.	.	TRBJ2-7	CASSGAWTPEQYF	TGTGCCAGCAGCGGGGCCTGGACTCCCGAGCAGTACTTC
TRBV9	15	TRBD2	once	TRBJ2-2	CASSVKAGGFGELFF	TGTGCCAGCAGCGTAAAAGCGGGAGGGTTCGGGGAGCTGTTTTTT
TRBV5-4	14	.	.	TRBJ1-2	CASSYDTFNYGYTF	TGTGCCAGCAGCTACGACACCTTCAACTATGGCTACACCTTC
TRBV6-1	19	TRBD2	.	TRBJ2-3	CASSGPGLAGGYSTDTQYF	TGTGCCAGCAGTGGACCGGGACTAGCGGGGGGGTATAGCACAGATACGCAGTATTTT
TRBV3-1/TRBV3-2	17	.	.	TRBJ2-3	CASSHGLVAGAPDTQYF	TGTGCCAGCAGCCATGGACTAGTTGCGGGGGCTCCAGATACGCAGTATTTT